A single sample gave rise to the 13 T cell receptor beta chains below, sequenced in a study of T cell responses to AZD1222 COVID-19 vaccine. The data were produced by immunoSEQ multiplex PCR, yet TCRdb's version contains in-frame clones alone and is incomplete. Of 150,000 to 200,000 clones in the sample, around 91% were seen once. The material was peripheral blood, obtained 28 days after the second AZD1222 dose. The receptors come from an adult who received the AZD1222 COVID-19 vaccine.

This chain connects TRBV19 to TRBJ1-5; 7 bases are a match to TRBD1. The CDR3 is made up of 16 amino acids. Trimming at V came to 5 bases and at J to 9 bases, leaving 16 bases not matched to a gene. Germline CDR1 LNHDA, CDR2 SQIVND (reference sequence). In nucleotides, the CDR3 is TGTGCCAGTAGTTCCCCGCAAGGGGGCCAGATTGGGCCCCAGCATTTT. Amino acid sequence: CASSSPQGGQIGPQHF.

In DNA form, the CDR3 reads TGTGCCAGCAGCCCAGGACAGCCATATAATTCACCCCTCCACTTT. This codes for CASSPGQPYNSPLHF. This chain links TRBV7-9 with TRBJ1-6, with D possibly matching TRBD1 (6 bases). Looked up from germline, CDR1 is SEHNR and CDR2 is FQNEAQ (reference sequence). With 5 bases removed from V and 4 bases from J, the gap between germline ends came to 12 bases. The CDR3 has 15 amino acids. Together with reference TRBV7-9 and TRBJ1-6, the CDR3 gives the full variable domain: DTGVSQNPRHKITKRGQNVTFRCDPISEHNRLYWYRQTLGQGPEFLTYFQNEAQLEKSRLLSDRFSAERPKGSFSTLEIQRTEQGDSAMYLCASSPGQPYNSPLHFGNGTRLTVT.

This clone appeared once. This chain uses TRBV6-1 with TRBJ2-1; D is perhaps TRBD1 (6 bases). Trimming took 0 bases from V and 7 from J, leaving 19 bases between them. This CDR3 comprises 17 residues. CDR1 and CDR2 (germline): MNHNS, SASEGT. Here the CDR3 DNA reads TGTGCCAGCAGTGAAGCGTGGTTTTTAGGGACAAATAATGAGCAGTTCTTC. This translates into CASSEAWFLGTNNEQFF.

The V gene is TRBV5-6, the J gene TRBJ2-2; tentatively, D is TRBD1 (6 bases). CDR1 and CDR2 from the germline V gene are SGHDT and YYEEEE. The length of the CDR3 is 16 residues. V lost 4 bases and J 2 bases, leaving 15 bases between the germline ends. CDR3 DNA sequence: TGTGCCAGCAGCCGGCGGTCAGGGGCAAACACCGGGGAGCTGTTTTTT. Translated, it gives CASSRRSGANTGELFF.

V usage is TRBV3-1 (or the pseudogene TRBV3-2) and J usage is TRBJ1-4; D is possibly TRBD1 (6 bases). Trimming left V 1 base short and J 7 bases short, with 10 bases between. Per the germline V gene, CDR1 is LGHDT and CDR2 is YNNKEL (reference sequence). The CDR3 has 14 amino acids. CDR3 protein: CASSQVSGAEKLFF. The CDR3 DNA sequence: TGTGCCAGCAGCCAAGTTTCAGGGGCTGAAAAACTGTTTTTT.

This clone showed up just a few times. This sequence joins TRBV28 and TRBJ2-7; 11 bases fit TRBD1. V shed 6 bases, J shed 7 bases, and the junction held 14 bases outside the gene matches. The CDR3 has 16 residues. The V gene's germline CDR1 is MDHEN and CDR2 SYDVKM. The CDR3 bases are TGTGCCAGCAGCCCACCCCCCGGGACAGGGGGGTATGAGCAGTACTTC. Translating it yields CASSPPPGTGGYEQYF.

DNA for the CDR3: TGTGCCAGCAGCCCGAGAGGGGTCCCTGGAAACACCATATATTTT. It is translated as CASSPRGVPGNTIYF. The chain uses TRBV7-2 and TRBJ1-3, with D perhaps TRBD1 (5 bases). This CDR3 spans 15 amino acids. Germline V lookup: CDR1 SGHTA, CDR2 FQGNSA. V lost 5 bases and J lost 2, with 13 bases in between.

The V and J genes are TRBV28 and TRBJ1-2, with 7 bases aligning to TRBD1. This CDR3 has 14 amino acids. Germline values: CDR1 MDHEN, CDR2 SYDVKM. With V trimmed by 3 bases and J by 5 bases, 6 bases remained unmatched. CDR3 bases: TGTGCCAGCAGTTTCGGTCCAGGGGGTTATGGCTACACCTTC. Translated, it gives CASSFGPGGYGYTF.

V usage is TRBV5-1 and J usage is TRBJ1-6, with 9 bases lining up with TRBD1. The CDR3 extends over 15 amino acids. Per the germline V gene, CDR1 is SGHRS and CDR2 is YFSETQ. The ends lost 0 bases at V and 11 bases at J; junction bases unmatched: 6. The CDR3 spells CASSLGDREGAPLHF. CDR3 nucleotides: TGCGCCAGCAGCTTGGGGGACAGGGAGGGAGCACCCCTCCACTTT.

In this sample, this clone turned up once. The chain recombines TRBV7-9 with TRBJ2-1, with 10 bases matching TRBD2. The CDR3 is 16 residues long. V shed 0 bases and J 10 bases; nucleotides not matched to a gene: 9. Germline CDR1 and CDR2: SEHNR and FQNEAQ (reference sequence). In nucleotides, the CDR3 is TGTGCCAGCAGCTTAGCGCTCAGCGGGAGGGGTGACGAGCAGTTCTTC. Its protein product is CASSLALSGRGDEQFF.

For the CDR3, the DNA is TGCGCCAGCACGATGACTAGTTTCACAGATACGCAGTATTTT. Translation gives CASTMTSFTDTQYF. The chain carries TRBV10-2 and TRBJ2-3; tentatively, D is TRBD2 (6 bases). Germline CDR1 is WSHSY and CDR2 is SAAADI. Trimming shortened V by 7 bases and J by 2 bases, and 13 bases separated the two germline ends. The CDR3 has 14 residues.

The rearrangement links TRBV6-4 to TRBJ1-2; D is uncertain. Deletions cut 2 bases from V and 5 bases from J, with 12 bases between. The CDR3 covers 14 residues. The V gene's germline CDR1 is MRHNA and CDR2 SNTAGT. The CDR3 DNA reads TGTGCCAGCAGTGACGAGATCACCGGTTATGGCTACACCTTC. Protein: CASSDEITGYGYTF.

The rearrangement uses TRBV14 and TRBJ2-7; D gene uncertain. The V end lost 5 bases, the J end lost 4 bases, and 12 bases lay between the germline ends. CDR1 SGHDN and CDR2 FVKESK come from the germline V gene. CDR3 size: 13 residues. The DNA of the CDR3 is TGTGCCAGCAGCTCAAGGGAAGGGTACGAGCAGTACTTC. As protein: CASSSREGYEQYF.